Listed below are T cell receptor beta chains from one sample, sequenced in a study of cytomegalovirus exposure and HLA in healthy donors. Produced via immunoSEQ multiplex PCR; TCRdb's table is partial and in-frame only. The repertoire holds 150,000 to 200,000 clones, with under 85% as singletons. The sequencing input was PBMCs. The receptors originated from a woman in her 30s in good health and CMV-seronegative. CDR3s include the opening cysteine and the closing phenylalanine or tryptophan.

cdr3_length: 13
v_call: TRBV7-2
cdr3_aa: CASSFSRDQPQHF

cdr3_length: 14
v_call: TRBV5-1
cdr3_aa: CASSSQGAGNEQFF

cdr3_length: 15
v_call: TRBV2
cdr3_aa: CASSEDGGRAGEQFF

cdr3_length: 15
v_call: TRBV7-3
cdr3_aa: CASSPRGGTNTEAFF

cdr3_length: 14
v_call: TRBV7-3
cdr3_aa: CASSFQGGGETQYF

cdr3_length: 17
v_call: TRBV19
cdr3_aa: CASIKPGVRHRNTEAFF

cdr3_length: 15
v_call: TRBV9
cdr3_aa: CASSVDGDSGNTIYF

cdr3_length: 15
v_call: TRBV4-2
cdr3_aa: CASSQDQGRNYGYTF

cdr3_length: 19
v_call: TRBV5-1
cdr3_aa: CASSARQGTAPSGANVLTF

cdr3_length: 13
v_call: TRBV28
cdr3_aa: CASKDRTLYGYTF

cdr3_length: 15
v_call: TRBV6-1
cdr3_aa: CASSAGTGDSYEQYF

cdr3_length: 12
v_call: TRBV5-4
cdr3_aa: CASSLGRYEQYF

cdr3_length: 16
v_call: TRBV13
cdr3_aa: CASSLSGQGDHTEAFF

cdr3_length: 11
v_call: TRBV20-1
cdr3_aa: CSVRTAYGYPF

cdr3_length: 11
v_call: TRBV7-2
cdr3_aa: CASSSVREQYF

cdr3_length: 13
v_call: TRBV19
cdr3_aa: CASNLGRGSGYTF

cdr3_length: 16
v_call: TRBV12-5
cdr3_aa: CASGLGQGVRNQPQHF

cdr3_length: 15
v_call: TRBV7-6
cdr3_aa: CASSLTSGNRDTQYF

cdr3_length: 15
v_call: TRBV7-6
cdr3_aa: CASSLITGAGNTIYF

cdr3_length: 15
v_call: TRBV27
cdr3_aa: CASSLGGLGNQPQHF

cdr3_length: 15
v_call: TRBV18
cdr3_aa: CASSPRTASNQPQHF

cdr3_length: 15
v_call: TRBV9
cdr3_aa: CASSVALGGTDTQYF